Below, 24 T cell receptor beta chains from the same sample are listed, as sequenced in a study of blood T cells in healthy people across ages. Alongside a J-beta primer mix, a sample-barcoded 5' primer served in a second PCR lasting roughly 6 to 12 cycles. From the 5' RACE reads, TCRdb called clonotypes with MiXCR, one entry per CDR3 protein. The sample has over a million distinct CDR3 sequences, roughly two fifths seen once. The sample was blood. The receptors originated from a woman under 30 in good health.

This clonotype was seen a few times. The V call is TRBV12-3 or TRBV12-4, the J call TRBJ1-1; D gene uncertain. Trimming removed 6 bases at V and 10 bases at J, with 18 bases between. This CDR3 is 13 amino acids long. CDR3 DNA sequence: TGTGCCAGCAGGCCGAGACCCGAAATTGCAGCTTTCTTT. Its translation: CASRPRPEIAAFF.

V usage is TRBV20-1 and J usage is TRBJ1-1; 7 nucleotides align to TRBD1. This CDR3 has 14 residues. Germline values: CDR1 DFQATT, CDR2 SNEGSKA (reference sequence). Trimming at V came to 4 bases and at J to 0 bases, leaving 5 bases not matched to a gene. CDR3 region: CSATSGGLNTEAFF. DNA of the CDR3: TGCAGTGCTACGTCAGGGGGGCTGAACACTGAAGCTTTCTTT.

This clonotype showed up just a few times. DNA of the CDR3: TGTGCCAGCAGCCACCGGGACAGAAACAATGAGCAGTTCTTC. Its translation: CASSHRDRNNEQFF. The chain has TRBV7-9 and TRBJ2-1; 7 bases align to TRBD1. The ends lost 5 bases at V and 5 bases at J; junction bases unmatched: 6. Germline loops: CDR1 SEHNR, CDR2 FQNEAQ (reference sequence). The CDR3 is 14 amino acids.

This clonotype was counted between two and nine times. This chain connects TRBV12-3 or TRBV12-4 to TRBJ2-1; the D is unclear. Trimming removed 5 bases at V and 2 bases at J, with 13 bases between. The CDR3 totals 15 residues. CDR3 nucleotide sequence: TGTGCCAGCAGTATCCCAGGAGTTCCCTACAATGAGCAGTTCTTC. Its protein is CASSIPGVPYNEQFF.

This rearrangement joins TRBV11-1 to TRBJ2-1, with 14 bases lining up with TRBD2. After removal of 3 bases from V and 9 bases from J, the junction contained 4 bases not matched to a gene. The CDR3 is made up of 15 amino acids. Germline CDR1 SGHAT, CDR2 FQDESV (reference sequence). The CDR3 reads CASSLGLAGVFEQFF. The CDR3 DNA follows: TGTGCCAGCAGCTTGGGACTAGCGGGAGTTTTTGAGCAGTTCTTC.

The V and J genes are TRBV28 and TRBJ1-4; 7 bases fit TRBD1. The CDR3 is 16 amino acids. Per the germline V gene, CDR1 is MDHEN and CDR2 is SYDVKM. The V segment lost 1 base and the J segment 2 bases; nucleotides outside the gene matches: 4. The CDR3 nucleotides are TGTGCCAGCAGTTTATATCGGGGACAGACTAATGAAAAACTGTTTTTT. As protein: CASSLYRGQTNEKLFF.

This clonotype was counted a few times. This sequence joins TRBV4-3 and TRBJ2-3; D unclear. This CDR3 has 15 residues. Trimming pared 0 bases from V and 0 bases from J, leaving 7 bases between. Per the germline V gene, CDR1 is LGHNA and CDR2 is YSLEER. The CDR3 bases are TGCGCCAGCAGCCAAGAGTGGGCGAGCACAGATACGCAGTATTTT. This gives the protein CASSQEWASTDTQYF.

In its sample, this clonotype was seen a few times. The rearrangement links TRBV6-4 to TRBJ2-4; 7 positions agree with TRBD2. This CDR3 region has 14 residues. The J segment lost 13 bases and the V segment lost 4 bases, leaving 13 bases of the junction unmatched. Germline lookup yields CDR1 MRHNA and CDR2 SNTAGT. CDR3 in amino acids: CASSGLAGDNEQYF. The CDR3 region has the DNA TGTGCCAGCAGTGGATTAGCGGGTGACAATGAGCAGTACTTC.

This clonotype appeared a few times. This sequence joins TRBV13 and TRBJ1-1, with a possible D match to TRBD1 (5 bases). CDR1 PRHDT and CDR2 FYEKMQ come from the germline V gene (reference sequence). Trimming removed 4 bases from V and 4 bases from J, with 13 bases in between. The CDR3 is made up of 14 amino acids. The CDR3 loop reads CASSSGPGSTEAFF. The CDR3 DNA follows: TGTGCCAGCAGCTCCGGACCAGGGAGCACTGAAGCTTTCTTT.

This chain connects TRBV29-1 to TRBJ2-7; a weak D match, TRBD2 (6 bases). The V gene lost 6 bases and the J gene lost 1 base, with 10 bases spanning the gap. Germline CDR1 SQVTM, CDR2 ANQGSEA. The CDR3 has 12 residues. This CDR3 reads CSVGTQSYEQYF. In nucleotides, the CDR3 is TGCAGCGTCGGGACTCAGTCCTACGAGCAGTACTTC.

This clonotype was detected a few times. This chain joins TRBV20-1 and TRBJ1-2; D gene ambiguous. The CDR3 loop spans 14 amino acids. Trimming shortened V by 1 base and J by 3 bases, and 12 bases separated the two germline ends. CDR1 and CDR2 (germline): DFQATT, SNEGSKA (reference sequence). CDR3: CSARANAGHYGYTF. The DNA for the CDR3 is TGCAGTGCTAGAGCGAATGCAGGCCACTATGGCTACACCTTC.

The V and J genes are TRBV2 and TRBJ2-7, with D possibly TRBD2 on 6 matching bases. The CDR3 spans 13 residues. CDR1 SNHLY and CDR2 FYNNEI come from the germline V gene. V was cut by 8 bases and J by 2 bases, with 13 bases left in between. CDR3 DNA sequence: TGTGCCAGCTTACGGGAGACCGCCTACGAGCAGTACTTC. Translating gives CASLRETAYEQYF.

As concerns this clonotype: A read error may account for a junction end that differs from germline. The genes are TRBV12-3 or TRBV12-4 and TRBJ1-2, with D maybe TRBD1 (5 bases). The CDR3 loop spans 13 amino acids. CDR3: CVSSSSGTYGYTF. The CDR3 nucleotides are TGTGTCAGCAGTTCATCCGGGACGTATGGCTACACCTTC.

The chain uses TRBV11-3 and TRBJ2-3, with D maybe TRBD2 (6 bases). Per germline, CDR1 SGHNT and CDR2 YENEEA. There are 17 residues in the CDR3. Trimming pared 1 base from V and 4 bases from J, leaving 18 bases between. CDR3 sequence (DNA): TGTGCCAGCAGCTTAGGGGTCTGGCGGGATGGATCAGATACGCAGTATTTT. Encoded protein: CASSLGVWRDGSDTQYF.

Worth noting for this clonotype: A junction boundary mismatches the germline segment, possibly from a read error. The chain has TRBV12-3 or TRBV12-4 and TRBJ1-2; weak D call: TRBD1 (5 bases). The CDR3 spans 13 residues. The CDR3 bases are TGTGCCAGCAGCGCGACGGGGAGGGGTGGCTACAACTTC. This encodes CASSATGRGGYNF.

The chain uses TRBV28 and TRBJ1-2; weak D call: TRBD1 (5 bases). From germline, CDR1 is MDHEN and CDR2 SYDVKM. The CDR3 has 14 amino acids. Between the trimmed V and J ends, which lost 1 base and 5 bases, there was a span of 11 bases. Here the CDR3 DNA reads TGTGCCAGCAGTTTATTGACAGAGGGGTATGGCTACACCTTC. This encodes CASSLLTEGYGYTF.

J is TRBJ1-5 and V is TRBV6-5; TRBD1 is a possible D gene (5 bases). Germline V gene sequence: CDR1 MNHEY, CDR2 SVGAGI. This CDR3 has 16 residues. Deletions cut 7 bases from V and 7 bases from J, with 23 bases between. In DNA, the CDR3 is TGTGCCAGCAAGCCCCTTATGGGGCGGTCGGACCAGCCCCAGCATTTT. This gives the protein CASKPLMGRSDQPQHF.

This clonotype was counted only a few times. V usage is TRBV20-1 and J usage is TRBJ2-5; D call uncertain. The CDR3 length is 14 residues. Looked up from germline, CDR1 is DFQATT and CDR2 is SNEGSKA (reference sequence). V lost 1 base, J lost 2 bases, and 11 bases lay in between. Here the CDR3 DNA reads TGCAGTGCTAGAGTCCCGTTCGGTCAAGAGACCCAGTACTTC. This translates into CSARVPFGQETQYF.

The V call is TRBV5-6, the J call TRBJ2-3; TRBD2 might be the D (6 bases). This CDR3 has 16 residues. Germline CDR1 SGHDT, CDR2 YYEEEE. The ends were cut back, 4 bases at V and 2 bases at J, with 17 bases in the middle. In DNA, the CDR3 is TGTGCCAGCAGCCTATCCCCACTAGCCGTCACAGATACGCAGTATTTT. Translation gives CASSLSPLAVTDTQYF.

This clonotype was recorded only once. The gene calls are TRBV9 and TRBJ2-3, with a tentative D call TRBD2 (5 bases). The germline gives CDR1 SGDLS, CDR2 YYNGEE. The CDR3 length is 14 residues. The V end lost 4 bases, the J end lost 4 bases, and 13 bases lay between the germline ends. The CDR3 reads CASSPRGRSDTQYF. The CDR3 DNA reads TGTGCCAGCAGCCCTCGAGGGCGATCAGATACGCAGTATTTT.

The chain carries TRBV15 and TRBJ2-3, with D uncertain. The CDR3 covers 15 residues. Germline CDR1 is LNHNV and CDR2 is YYDKDF (reference sequence). Trimming took 1 base from V and 1 from J, leaving 9 bases between them. CDR3 amino acids: CATSRGPAGTDTQYF. The CDR3 region has the DNA TGTGCCACCAGCAGAGGTCCGGCGGGCACAGATACGCAGTATTTT. Together with reference TRBV15 and TRBJ2-3, the CDR3 gives the full variable domain: DAMVIQNPRYQVTQFGKPVTLSCSQTLNHNVMYWYQQKSSQAPKLLFHYYDKDFNNEADTPDNFQSRRPNTSFCFLDIRSPGLGDTAMYLCATSRGPAGTDTQYFGPGTRLTVL.

This chain joins TRBV6-2 or TRBV6-3 and TRBJ2-7; D is perhaps TRBD1 (5 bases). Germline assignment: CDR1 MNHEY and CDR2 SVGEGT. The CDR3 sequence is 14 residues long. Deletions cut 6 bases from V and 2 bases from J, with 14 bases between. CDR3 DNA sequence: TGTGCCAGCAGCTATCCTAGGGGTACCTACGAGCAGTACTTC. It specifies CASSYPRGTYEQYF.

The V call is TRBV7-2, the J call TRBJ2-1; 13 bases map to TRBD2. Germline loops: CDR1 SGHTA, CDR2 FQGNSA. This CDR3 has 16 residues. V lost 4 bases and J lost 7; bases outside the gene matches: 7. The CDR3 region has the DNA TGTGCCAGCAGCTACATCGGACTAGCGGGGGCTAATGAGCAGTTCTTC. It specifies CASSYIGLAGANEQFF.

The rearrangement uses TRBV27 and TRBJ1-6; a possible D gene is TRBD1 (6 bases). The V end lost 4 bases, the J end lost 9 bases, and 19 bases lay between the germline ends. This CDR3 has 16 residues. Germline V gene lookup returns CDR1 MNHEY and CDR2 SMNVEV (reference sequence). This CDR3 is CASSSRTAVRVSPLHF. The CDR3 DNA reads as TGTGCCAGCAGTTCCAGGACAGCAGTTCGGGTTTCACCCCTCCACTTT.